This T cell receptor beta chain was profiled in a study of CD8 T cells in ankylosing spondylitis. Study-level findings and limits: A motif of 7 or 8 highly homologous TCR beta variants was seen as apparently characteristic of ankylosing spondylitis blood. Clones linked with disease were CD8+ and fairly uncommon in the peripheral blood. Some of the motif variants had earlier been found in reactive arthritis patients' fluid and blood. Disease-linked clones were reportedly significantly enriched in matched ankylosing spondylitis synovial fluid.

After removal of 3 bases from V and 10 bases from J, the junction contained 5 bases not matched to a gene. This CDR3 spans 14 amino acids. Germline V lookup: CDR1 SGHAT, CDR2 FQNNGV. Construction of TCR beta libraries was performed using quantitative 5'-RACE with molecular barcodes. MiXCR, applied by TCRdb to the 5' RACE reads, yields one record per CDR3 protein. The table shows around 450,000 distinct CDR3 sequences, with 25% to 30% occurring only once. Comments on this clonotype: Its specificity is not known.

This receptor was identified in a male donor with ankylosing spondylitis. The chain carries TRBV11-2 and TRBJ2-1; 11 bases are shared with TRBD1. Specimen: blood, either unsorted or a sorted T cell fraction (not recorded which). The CDR3 loop is CASSFGDRGAEQFF. In DNA form, the CDR3 reads TGTGCCAGCAGCTTCGGGGACAGGGGGGCCGAGCAGTTCTTC.